This T cell receptor (beta chain) was identified during a study of blood T cell repertoires in COVID-19. Study information: Acute-phase and convalescent COVID-19 samples originated in the United States, Italy and Spain.

Trimming at V came to 0 bases and at J to 6 bases, leaving 6 bases not matched to a gene. This CDR3 spans 16 amino acids. Germline-derived CDR1 and CDR2 are MNHNY and SVGAGI (reference sequence). In the original analysis: Amplified reference gene primers provided the basis for estimating nucleated cell counts. Measured with immunoSEQ multiplex PCR; TCRdb has only the in-frame clones, and not every one. The DNA gave D and trimming, while V, J and clone size come from that table. The sample lists under 200,000 clones, roughly 86% occurring once. The chain combines TRBV6-6 with TRBJ1-5; 9 nucleotides align to TRBD1. The clonotype originates from a man in his 70s with acute or convalescent COVID-19. Sequencing was done on a sample of peripheral blood. CDR3 sequence (DNA): TGTGCCAGCAGTTACTCGCTGGGACAGGGCGGTCAGCCCCAGCATTTT. The encoded protein is CASSYSLGQGGQPQHF.